Below, 12 T cell receptor beta chains from the same sample are listed, as sequenced in a study of blood T cells in healthy people across ages. Primers used in a second PCR of about 7 to 12 cycles were a sample-barcoded 5' primer and a J-beta primer mix. TCRdb re-called the 5' RACE reads with MiXCR, one entry per CDR3 protein. The sample contains some 1.5 million distinct CDR3 sequences, around 40% of which appear only once. The specimen was blood. These receptors originate from a woman younger than 35 in good health.

The chain has TRBV7-8 and TRBJ2-1, with 8 bases that match TRBD2. CDR3 length: 15 amino acids. CDR1 is SGHVS, CDR2 FQNEAQ, per germline. V shed 3 bases, J shed 6 bases, and the junction held 7 bases outside the gene matches. The CDR3, as DNA: TGTGCCAGCAGCTTGGGACTAGGGGGGGGCAATGAGCAGTTCTTC. Protein: CASSLGLGGGNEQFF.

The chain employs TRBV6-5 and TRBJ2-7; 9 nucleotides agree with TRBD1. Unmatched junction bases numbered 6, after V lost 3 bases and J lost 0 bases. From germline, CDR1 is MNHEY and CDR2 SVGAGI. There are 16 residues in the CDR3. In DNA, the CDR3 is TGTGCCAGCAGTTATACCGGGACAGGGAGCTCCTACGAGCAGTACTTC. Protein product: CASSYTGTGSSYEQYF.

The chain links TRBV28 to TRBJ1-5, with 9 bases fitting TRBD1. The germline gives CDR1 MDHEN, CDR2 SYDVKM. This CDR3 has 15 amino acids. The ends lost 4 bases at V and 3 bases at J; junction bases unmatched: 4. CDR3 amino acids: CASSYGTGHNQPQHF. CDR3 sequence (DNA): TGTGCCAGCAGTTACGGGACAGGGCACAATCAGCCCCAGCATTTT. The full variable domain, with the rest looked up from reference TRBV28 and TRBJ1-5, is DVKVTQSSRYLVKRTGEKVFLECVQDMDHENMFWYRQDPGLGLRLIYFSYDVKMKEKGDIPEGYSVSREKKERFSLILESASTNQTSMYLCASSYGTGHNQPQHFGDGTRLSIL.

The chain recombines TRBV5-5 with TRBJ1-4, with D hard to call. Germline CDR1 SGHKS, CDR2 YYEKEE (reference sequence). Between the trimmed V and J ends, which lost 6 bases and 8 bases, there was a span of 17 bases. The CDR3 contains 14 residues. The CDR3 loop reads CASTRRERREKLFF. The CDR3 DNA reads TGTGCCAGCACGCGACGGGAGCGTAGGGAAAAACTGTTTTTT.

The V gene is TRBV7-2, the J gene TRBJ2-1, with D perhaps matching TRBD2 (5 bases). The CDR3 length is 18 residues. V lost 2 bases, J lost 0 bases, and 17 bases lay in between. In germline, CDR1 is SGHTA, CDR2 FQGNSA. CDR3 nucleotide sequence: TGTGCCAGCAGCTTAAACCGAGCGGTAGCCCCCTCCTACAATGAGCAGTTCTTC. It specifies CASSLNRAVAPSYNEQFF.

This clonotype has more than one count but fewer than ten. The chain joins TRBV23-1 to TRBJ1-1; D not certain. TRBV23-1 is labeled an ORF, and its function is uncertain. The V end lost 11 bases, the J end lost 1 base, and 11 bases lay between the germline ends. The CDR3 has 12 amino acids. The CDR3 sequence is CAVSSENTEAFF. CDR3 coding DNA: TGCGCCGTCTCGTCAGAGAACACTGAAGCTTTCTTT.

V gene TRBV4-3 combines with J gene TRBJ1-1, with D unclear. Trimming left V 7 bases short and J 1 base short, with 13 bases between. The CDR3 length is 14 residues. Germline V gene data show CDR1 as LGHNA and CDR2 as YSLEER. In nucleotides, the CDR3 is TGCGCCAGCAATTATCGCGGTAAGAACACTGAAGCTTTCTTT. Its protein product is CASNYRGKNTEAFF.

This chain joins TRBV6-5 and TRBJ1-4, with TRBD1 matching 11 bases. The trim removed 2 bases at V and 10 bases at J, leaving 3 bases unmatched. The germline V gene encodes CDR1 MNHEY and CDR2 SVGAGI. The CDR3 consists of 14 residues. The CDR3: CASSYMGQGGKLFF. The CDR3, as DNA: TGTGCCAGCAGTTACATGGGACAGGGGGGAAAACTGTTTTTT.

This rearrangement joins TRBV20-1 to TRBJ2-7; D might be TRBD1 (5 bases). Trimming removed 3 bases from V and 3 bases from J, with 12 bases in between. The CDR3 has 13 amino acids. Germline V gene sequence: CDR1 DFQATT, CDR2 SNEGSKA (reference sequence). The CDR3, as DNA: TGCAGTGCTAGCCCTGACAGAGACTACGAGCAGTACTTC. The encoded protein is CSASPDRDYEQYF.

V gene TRBV12-3 or TRBV12-4 combines with J gene TRBJ1-2; D not resolved. V was cut by 7 bases and J by 6 bases, with 15 bases left in between. The CDR3 is 13 residues long. Here the CDR3 DNA reads TGTGCCAGCACCCGGGTTGGCACGGATGGCTACACCTTC. Protein product: CASTRVGTDGYTF.

The V gene is TRBV29-1, the J gene TRBJ2-1; possible D gene TRBD2, 6 bases. The CDR3 loop spans 15 amino acids. Germline values: CDR1 SQVTM, CDR2 ANQGSEA. The germline V and J ends were trimmed by 6 bases and 9 bases, with 24 bases remaining between them. The CDR3 coding sequence is TGCAGCGTCAGACAGTCGGGACTCCGCTCTGGTGAGCAGTTCTTC. It specifies CSVRQSGLRSGEQFF.

This clonotype was seen repeatedly, ten times or more. The chain uses TRBV29-1 and TRBJ1-4; the match to TRBD1 covers 7 bases. Germline V gene data show CDR1 as SQVTM and CDR2 as ANQGSEA. J gave up 8 bases and V 5 bases, and 5 bases lay outside the gene matches. The CDR3 is 12 residues long. CDR3 DNA: TGCAGCGTTCGACAGGGTGGGGAAAAACTGTTTTTT. This sequence encodes CSVRQGGEKLFF.